This T cell receptor (beta chain) came from a study of a mutant IDH1 vaccine in newly diagnosed glioma. Study-level background: The therapy given earlier, which was standard therapy, consisted of radiotherapy, temozolomide, or both, and most of the patients received both.

The time point: week 35, safety follow-up. Topical imiquimod accompanied each vaccine dose, which consisted of 300 ug of mutant IDH1 20-mer peptide. Method: immunoSEQ multiplex PCR; TCRdb's copy keeps in-frame clones and lacks some. The sample carries over 60,000 clones, 81% recorded once. CDR1 and CDR2 (germline): SGHRS, YFSETQ. Trimming pared 2 bases from V and 6 bases from J, leaving 10 bases between. The length of the CDR3 is 13 residues. Turning to this clone: Its antigen is still unknown.

The clonotype comes from a man aged 35-49 years with glioma. This material consisted of PBMCs, taken from a glioma patient whose treatment included an IDH1 peptide vaccine. The V gene is TRBV5-1, the J gene TRBJ2-3; no clear D gene. In DNA, the CDR3 is TGCGCCAGCAGCTTCAGAACAGTGGATACGCAGTATTTT. Encoded protein: CASSFRTVDTQYF.